Sequencing of this T cell receptor (beta chain) was carried out in a study of CD8 T cells in Susac syndrome. The RNA, about 0.45 to 1 ug, was put through reverse transcription using random hexamers. TCRdb recomputed calls from the immunoSEQ multiplex PCR reads with MiXCR, one row per CDR3 protein. The table lists 50,000 or so distinct CDR3 sequences, 93% of them singletons, with around 0.55% in the top ten. The V end was cut by 4 bases, the J end by 4 bases, with 11 bases between. Germline assignment: CDR1 SGHDT and CDR2 YYEEEE. The CDR3 contains 13 residues. This receptor was identified in a human donor with multiple sclerosis. The J gene is TRBJ1-1, the V gene TRBV5-6, with D unresolved. The sample consisted of CD8+ T cells from PBMCs. CDR3 sequence reads: CASSLDGPTEAFF. CDR3 in DNA: TGTGCCAGCAGCCTGGACGGCCCCACTGAAGCTTTCTTT.